The sequence of this TCR beta chain was determined in a study of cytomegalovirus exposure and HLA in healthy donors. Study-wide results and limits: Some V segments, including TRBV6-2 and TRBV6-3, were excluded as indistinguishable.

The PCR made use of 60 Vbeta and 13 Jbeta primers. Original handling: Later analysis identified some 88 million unique TCR beta chains, 10 million to 12 million shared. Sequencing used immunoSEQ multiplex PCR; TCRdb keeps in-frame clones, though not all of them. V and J calls and clone size are as listed in that table; D and trimming were resolved from the DNA. The sample yields about 82,000 clones, about 77% seen once. In its sample, this clone was seen a few times. Its antigen is currently unknown. The CDR3 sequence is 15 residues long. The junction had 6 bases not matched to a gene; V was cut back by 5 bases and J by 3 bases. From germline, CDR1 is SGHNT and CDR2 YENEEA.

Sequenced: PBMCs. V is TRBV11-3 and J is TRBJ2-7; 11 bases align to TRBD2. The receptor's source is a middle-aged man in good health and CMV-seronegative. The CDR3 reads CASSPTSGAVYEQYF. The CDR3 DNA is TGTGCCAGCAGCCCGACTAGCGGGGCTGTCTACGAGCAGTACTTC. Looking up the rest from reference TRBV11-3 and TRBJ2-7 gives the full variable domain: EAGVVQSPRYKIIEKKQPVAFWCNPISGHNTLYWYLQNLGQGPELLIRYENEEAVDDSQLPKDRFSAERLKGVDSTLKIQPAELGDSAVYLCASSPTSGAVYEQYFGPGTRLTVT.